One and the same sample provided the 32 T cell receptor beta chains below, sequenced in a study of shared clonotypes between healthy human individuals. Only in-frame clones appear in the TCRdb table, and some are missing; sequencing was by immunoSEQ multiplex PCR. The top ten hold under 2% of the sample, which has more than 550,000 clones, over 55% seen once. Sequencing was performed on memory CD4+ T cells sorted from blood. The subset: CD45RA-negative fraction. These receptors originate from a woman in her 30s in good health.

The chain joins TRBV13 to TRBJ1-3; possible D gene TRBD1, 5 bases. The germline CDR1 and CDR2 sequences are PRHDT and FYEKMQ (reference sequence). Between the trimmed V and J ends, which lost 7 bases and 8 bases, there was a span of 15 bases. The CDR3 consists of 13 residues. The CDR3 bases are TGTGCCAGCACCAAAAGCTGGGGGGACACCATATATTTT. Protein sequence: CASTKSWGDTIYF. Full variable domain (rest looked up from reference TRBV13 and TRBJ1-3): AAGVIQSPRHLIKEKRETATLKCYPIPRHDTVYWYQQGPGQDPQFLISFYEKMQSDKGSIPDRFSAQQFSDYHSELNMSSLELGDSALYFCASTKSWGDTIYFGEGSWLTVV.

The rearrangement joins TRBV9 to TRBJ2-1; unclear D gene. V lost 3 bases and J lost 8, with 15 bases in between. The CDR3 totals 14 residues. Per the germline V gene, CDR1 is SGDLS and CDR2 is YYNGEE. Here the CDR3 reads CASSAGVGVHEQFF. The CDR3 nucleotides read TGTGCCAGCAGCGCCGGTGTTGGGGTCCATGAGCAGTTCTTC.

This chain connects TRBV5-1 to TRBJ1-1; TRBD1 agrees at 9 bases. This CDR3 region has 14 residues. Trimming at V came to 8 bases and at J to 5 bases, leaving 10 bases not matched to a gene. The germline V gene encodes CDR1 SGHRS and CDR2 YFSETQ. CDR3 sequence (DNA): TGCGCCAGTAAAGTCCAACAGGGGGCAACTGAAGCTTTCTTT. Translating gives CASKVQQGATEAFF.

V is TRBV5-1 and J is TRBJ2-1; maybe TRBD2 (6 bases). The CDR3 loop spans 15 amino acids. V was pared by 7 bases and J by 0 bases, with 14 bases between. Germline CDR1 reads SGHRS; CDR2 reads YFSETQ. The CDR3 DNA follows: TGCGCCAGCGCCGGGGACTCCAGCTCCTACAATGAGCAGTTCTTC. It is translated as CASAGDSSSYNEQFF.

Ten or more counts support this clone. The chain combines TRBV19 with TRBJ2-1; possible D gene TRBD2, 6 bases. The germline CDR1 and CDR2 sequences are LNHDA and SQIVND (reference sequence). The CDR3 spans 12 residues. Trimming pared 4 bases from V and 8 bases from J, leaving 9 bases between. In DNA form, the CDR3 reads TGTGCCAGTAGTACATCGGGGGATGAGCAGTTCTTC. Its translation is CASSTSGDEQFF.

J is TRBJ1-4 and V is TRBV14; D remains ambiguous. There are 15 residues in the CDR3. Looked up from germline, CDR1 is SGHDN and CDR2 is FVKESK. Between the trimmed V and J ends, which lost 4 bases and 0 bases, there was a span of 9 bases. The DNA of the CDR3 is TGTGCCAGCAGCCCGCGACTCTCAACTAATGAAAAACTGTTTTTT. Translated, it gives CASSPRLSTNEKLFF.

This chain joins TRBV6-1 and TRBJ2-7, with 8 bases identical to TRBD2. The CDR3 spans 15 residues. V shed 3 bases and J 6 bases; nucleotides not matched to a gene: 10. The germline V gene encodes CDR1 MNHNS and CDR2 SASEGT. The CDR3 is CASSDGESGSTEQYF. The CDR3 nucleotides read TGTGCCAGCAGTGACGGGGAGAGCGGGAGCACCGAGCAGTACTTC.

This clone was seen only once. The chain employs TRBV11-2 and TRBJ2-5, with 11 nucleotides matching TRBD2. Germline trimming cut 7 bases from V and 4 bases from J; bases unmatched to any gene: 8. The germline gives CDR1 SGHAT, CDR2 FQNNGV. The CDR3 contains 15 residues. CDR3 amino acids: CASNLRLAGRETQYF. The DNA for the CDR3 is TGTGCCAGCAACCTTAGACTAGCGGGGAGAGAGACCCAGTACTTC.

The rearrangement links TRBV7-8 to TRBJ1-3; no firm D call. The CDR3 totals 18 residues. V lost 5 bases and J 0 bases, leaving 20 bases between the germline ends. Germline assignment: CDR1 SGHVS and CDR2 FQNEAQ. Here the CDR3 DNA reads TGTGCCAGCAGCCAAAATGGATTTACCCGCACCTCTGGAAACACCATATATTTT. Translated, it gives CASSQNGFTRTSGNTIYF.

This clone is a singleton in its sample. V is TRBV29-1 and J is TRBJ1-2; D not certain. The V end was cut by 7 bases, the J end by 1 base, with 13 bases between. There are 13 residues in the CDR3. Germline V gene lookup returns CDR1 SQVTM and CDR2 ANQGSEA. CDR3 in amino acids: CSANLGGNYGYTF. CDR3 nucleotides: TGCAGCGCGAACCTCGGCGGTAACTATGGCTACACCTTC. The whole variable domain, remainder taken from reference TRBV29-1 and TRBJ1-2, is SAVISQKPSRDICQRGTSLTIQCQVDSQVTMMFWYRQQPGQSLTLIATANQGSEATYESGFVIDKFPISRPNLTFSTLTVSNMSPEDSSIYLCSANLGGNYGYTFGSGTRLTVV.

The chain carries TRBV5-1 and TRBJ2-3, with 10 positions matching TRBD2. Germline CDR1 and CDR2: SGHRS and YFSETQ. Germline trimming cut 3 bases from V and 6 bases from J; bases unmatched to any gene: 4. This CDR3 has 14 residues. DNA for the CDR3: TGCGCCAGCAGCTGGGGACTAGCGCGGGATACGCAGTATTTT. Its protein is CASSWGLARDTQYF. Based on the CDR3 plus reference TRBV5-1 and TRBJ2-3, the full variable domain is KAGVTQTPRYLIKTRGQQVTLSCSPISGHRSVSWYQQTPGQGLQFLFEYFSETQRNKGNFPGRFSGRQFSNSRSEMNVSTLELGDSALYLCASSWGLARDTQYFGPGTRLTVL.

The chain joins TRBV28 to TRBJ2-3; D not resolved. Trimming took off 7 bases at V and 0 bases at J, with 11 bases between the two ends. CDR3 length: 14 amino acids. CDR1 and CDR2 (germline): MDHEN, SYDVKM. This chain's CDR3 is CASTLSDSTDTQYF. Written as DNA, the CDR3 is TGTGCCAGCACTCTATCCGACAGCACAGATACGCAGTATTTT.

This clone was detected once. V usage is TRBV6-5 and J usage is TRBJ2-1; 11 bases agree with TRBD2. With 3 bases clipped from V and 4 bases from J, the junction kept 2 bases outside the gene matches. The CDR3 spans 15 residues. Germline CDR1 reads MNHEY; CDR2 reads SVGAGI. CDR3 DNA sequence: TGTGCCAGCAGTTATGGGACTAGCGGATACAATGAGCAGTTCTTC. Amino acids: CASSYGTSGYNEQFF.

The chain joins TRBV5-1 to TRBJ1-2, with TRBD1 matching over 10 bases. Germline loops: CDR1 SGHRS, CDR2 YFSETQ. V shed 3 bases, J shed 2 bases, and the junction held 4 bases outside the gene matches. This CDR3 comprises 15 residues. In DNA form, the CDR3 reads TGCGCCAGCAGCTCATCGACAGGGGGCAACTATGGCTACACCTTC. Its protein product is CASSSSTGGNYGYTF.

This chain links TRBV5-1 with TRBJ1-1; D may be TRBD1 (5 bases). Trimming pared 4 bases from V and 3 bases from J, leaving 10 bases between. Germline lookup yields CDR1 SGHRS and CDR2 YFSETQ. CDR3 length: 13 residues. The CDR3 loop is CASSQGADTEAFF. The CDR3 bases are TGCGCCAGCAGCCAGGGTGCGGACACTGAAGCTTTCTTT.

The gene calls are TRBV27 and TRBJ2-7; D perhaps matches TRBD1 (5 bases). Deletions cut 0 bases from V and 3 bases from J, with 6 bases between. Germline V gene lookup returns CDR1 MNHEY and CDR2 SMNVEV (reference sequence). The CDR3 is 13 amino acids. The CDR3 DNA is TGTGCCAGCAGTTTATCTCAGGGCTACGAGCAGTACTTC. Translated: CASSLSQGYEQYF.

The V call is TRBV28, the J call TRBJ1-2; 12 positions match TRBD1. The CDR3 loop spans 15 amino acids. Germline V lookup: CDR1 MDHEN, CDR2 SYDVKM. Trimming removed 7 bases from V and 3 bases from J; junction bases left unmatched: 6. For the CDR3, the DNA is TGTGCCAGCACCCCCGGGACAGGGGGCGACTATGGCTACACCTTC. This sequence encodes CASTPGTGGDYGYTF.

Comments on this clone: This sample also contains other DNA sequences that code for the same CDR3. The CDR3 region has the DNA TGTGCCTGGAGTGTCGGAGGGGGAGATACGCAGTATTTT. Encoded protein: CAWSVGGGDTQYF. This rearrangement joins TRBV30 to TRBJ2-3; D possibly uses TRBD1 or TRBD2 (6 bases each). The CDR3 extends over 13 amino acids. V was cut by 0 bases and J by 5 bases, with 9 bases left in between. Germline lookup yields CDR1 GTSNPN and CDR2 SVGIG (reference sequence).

This clone was seen a few times. The gene calls are TRBV5-1 and TRBJ2-5, with TRBD1 matching over 7 bases. With V trimmed by 0 bases and J by 4 bases, 0 bases remained unmatched. Germline CDR1 and CDR2: SGHRS and YFSETQ. This CDR3 region has 13 residues. CDR3 amino acids: CASSLDRGETQYF. The CDR3 DNA reads as TGCGCCAGCAGCTTGGACAGGGGAGAGACCCAGTACTTC.

The chain links TRBV15 to TRBJ2-5; the D is unclear. The germline CDR1 and CDR2 sequences are LNHNV and YYDKDF (reference sequence). The CDR3 length is 15 residues. Trimming took 0 bases from V and 1 from J, leaving 9 bases between them. The CDR3 reads CATSRDGTSQETQYF. The CDR3 bases are TGTGCCACCAGCAGAGATGGTACTTCCCAAGAGACCCAGTACTTC.

The table lists this clone with a few counts. Different DNA sequences within this sample yield the same CDR3. CDR3 in amino acids: CASSPGLVNTGELFF. The CDR3, as DNA: TGTGCCAGCAGCCCGGGACTAGTTAACACCGGGGAGCTGTTTTTT. The chain has TRBV28 and TRBJ2-2; 8 bases match TRBD2. CDR1 MDHEN and CDR2 SYDVKM come from the germline V gene. J was trimmed by 2 bases and V by 6 bases; bases with no gene match: 5. The CDR3 consists of 15 residues.

V and J are TRBV7-3 and TRBJ2-1, with D maybe TRBD2 (6 bases). This CDR3 has 15 residues. Germline CDR1 is SGHTA and CDR2 is FQGTGA. Trimming removed 4 bases from V and 6 bases from J, with 16 bases in between. As DNA, the CDR3 is TGTGCCAGCAGCTCACGGAGGCTAGCGACCAATGAGCAGTTCTTC. Its protein product is CASSSRRLATNEQFF.

CDR3 nucleotide sequence: TGCGCCAGCAGCCAAGATCCATCCTCCCAGGACAATGAGCAGTTCTTC. It specifies CASSQDPSSQDNEQFF. This chain links TRBV4-1 with TRBJ2-1; D is uncertain. Germline-derived CDR1 and CDR2 are MGHRA and YSYEKL. V lost 0 bases to trimming and J lost 5 bases, with 14 bases between them. This CDR3 region has 16 residues.

The genes are TRBV19 and TRBJ1-1; maybe TRBD1 (5 bases). The CDR3 has 17 residues. The germline V gene encodes CDR1 LNHDA and CDR2 SQIVND (reference sequence). Trimming pared 0 bases from V and 5 bases from J, leaving 19 bases between. CDR3 sequence: CASSIDRGTGRGTEAFF. CDR3 DNA: TGTGCCAGTAGTATAGATCGGGGGACGGGAAGGGGAACTGAAGCTTTCTTT.

This clone appeared once. CDR3 amino acids: CASSPDFNYGYTF. Here the CDR3 DNA reads TGCGCCAGCAGCCCGGACTTTAACTATGGCTACACCTTC. The chain is built from TRBV5-1 and TRBJ1-2; no definite D call. The CDR3 covers 13 residues. The germline gives CDR1 SGHRS, CDR2 YFSETQ. The V end was cut by 4 bases, the J end by 1 base, with 8 bases between.

This clone is a singleton in its sample. Additional DNA sequences in this sample encode the identical CDR3. The rearrangement joins TRBV18 to TRBJ2-1; no firm D call. CDR1 is KGHSH, CDR2 LQKENI, per germline. The V and J ends lost 3 bases and 4 bases respectively, with 7 bases between them. This CDR3 spans 13 amino acids. The CDR3 sequence is CASSPPQYNEQFF. The CDR3 DNA is TGTGCCAGCTCACCGCCTCAGTACAATGAGCAGTTCTTC.

J is TRBJ1-1 and V is TRBV6-5; a possible D gene is TRBD1 (5 bases). CDR3 size: 13 residues. The germline V gene encodes CDR1 MNHEY and CDR2 SVGAGI. V gave up 8 bases and J gave up 5 bases, with 15 bases separating them. The CDR3 DNA reads TGTGCCAGCTCCTACAGGCGGGGAACTGAAGCTTTCTTT. As protein: CASSYRRGTEAFF.

About this clone itself: This may be a read error, as it is one base from a much larger clone. Within the sample, other DNA sequences also encode this same CDR3. This chain uses TRBV28 with TRBJ2-3; D is unresolved. CDR3 length: 11 amino acids. Trimming removed 5 bases from V and 3 bases from J, with 3 bases in between. CDR1 and CDR2 from the germline V gene are MDHEN and SYDVKM. CDR3 nucleotides: TGTGCCAGCAGTATAACAGATACGCAGTATTTT. Residues: CASSITDTQYF.

The chain links TRBV14 to TRBJ2-2; D call uncertain. Looked up from germline, CDR1 is SGHDN and CDR2 is FVKESK. The CDR3 contains 12 residues. V gave up 3 bases and J gave up 9 bases, with 8 bases separating them. The CDR3 here is CASSHMPWELFF. The CDR3 nucleotides read TGTGCCAGCAGCCATATGCCCTGGGAGCTGTTTTTT. Combining the CDR3 with reference TRBV14 and TRBJ2-2 gives the whole variable domain EAGVTQFPSHSVIEKGQTVTLRCDPISGHDNLYWYRRVMGKEIKFLLHFVKESKQDESGMPNNRFLAERTGGTYSTLKVQPAELEDSGVYFCASSHMPWELFFGEGSRLTVL.

On this clone itself: A junction boundary mismatches the germline segment, possibly from a read error. Other DNA sequences in the same sample also yield this CDR3. The chain employs TRBV28 and TRBJ2-3; 11 nucleotides align to TRBD2. The CDR3 covers 14 residues. The germline CDR1 and CDR2 sequences are MDHEN and SYDVKM. The CDR3 DNA reads as TGTGCCAGCAATTTAGCGGGAGGGTTAGATACGCAGTATTTT. As protein: CASNLAGGLDTQYF. Supplemented by reference TRBV28 and TRBJ2-3, the full variable domain reads DVKVTQSSRYLVKRTGEKVFLECVQDMDHENMFWYRQDPGLGLRLIYFSYDVKMKEKGDIPEGYSVSREKKERFSLILESASTNQTSMYLCASNLAGGLDTQYFGPGTRLTVL.

On this clone itself: Just one base apart from a much larger clone, this may be a read error. Distinct nucleotide sequences in the sample also encode this CDR3. This CDR3 reads CASSLAESSYNEQFF. CDR3 coding DNA: TGTGCCAGCAGCTTAGCAGAGAGCTCCTACAATGAGCAGTTCTTC. This rearrangement joins TRBV11-2 to TRBJ2-1, with D uncertain. V was clipped by 1 base and J by 0 bases, with 7 bases between them. This CDR3 has 15 amino acids. Germline CDR1 SGHAT, CDR2 FQNNGV.

The chain uses TRBV5-5 and TRBJ1-4; no reliable D call. V dropped 0 bases and J dropped 3 bases, with 9 bases sitting between them. Germline assignment: CDR1 SGHKS and CDR2 YYEKEE (reference sequence). The CDR3 length is 15 residues. CDR3 in amino acids: CASSLEGFANEKLFF. The CDR3, as DNA: TGTGCCAGCAGCTTGGAAGGGTTCGCTAATGAAAAACTGTTTTTT.